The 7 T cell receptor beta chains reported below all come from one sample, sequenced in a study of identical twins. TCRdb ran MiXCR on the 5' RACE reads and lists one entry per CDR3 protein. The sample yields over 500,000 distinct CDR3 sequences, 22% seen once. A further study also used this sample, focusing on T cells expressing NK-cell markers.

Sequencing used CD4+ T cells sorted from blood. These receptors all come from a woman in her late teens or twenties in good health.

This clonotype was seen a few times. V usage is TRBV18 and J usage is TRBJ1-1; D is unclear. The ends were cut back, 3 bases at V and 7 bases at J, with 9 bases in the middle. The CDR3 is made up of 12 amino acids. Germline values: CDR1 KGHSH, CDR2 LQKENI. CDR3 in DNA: TGTGCCAGCTCACCCAGATACAGTGAAGCTTTCTTT. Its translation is CASSPRYSEAFF.

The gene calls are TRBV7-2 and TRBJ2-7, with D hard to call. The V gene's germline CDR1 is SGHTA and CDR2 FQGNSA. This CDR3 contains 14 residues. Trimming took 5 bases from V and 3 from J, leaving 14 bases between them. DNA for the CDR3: TGTGCCAGCAGCCCTTCTGGCATAGACTACGAGCAGTACTTC. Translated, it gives CASSPSGIDYEQYF. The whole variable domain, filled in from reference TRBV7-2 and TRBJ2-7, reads GAGVSQSPSNKVTEKGKDVELRCDPISGHTALYWYRQSLGQGLEFLIYFQGNSAPDKSGLPSDRFSAERTGGSVSTLTIQRTQQEDSAVYLCASSPSGIDYEQYFGPGTRLTVT.

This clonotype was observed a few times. CDR3 sequence: CASSSREEQFF. The CDR3 DNA follows: TGTGCCAGCAGCTCCAGAGAGGAGCAGTTCTTC. The chain uses TRBV7-9 and TRBJ2-1, with D unclear. This CDR3 region has 11 residues. Between the trimmed V and J ends, which lost 4 bases and 10 bases, there was a span of 8 bases. The germline CDR1 and CDR2 sequences are SEHNR and FQNEAQ (reference sequence).

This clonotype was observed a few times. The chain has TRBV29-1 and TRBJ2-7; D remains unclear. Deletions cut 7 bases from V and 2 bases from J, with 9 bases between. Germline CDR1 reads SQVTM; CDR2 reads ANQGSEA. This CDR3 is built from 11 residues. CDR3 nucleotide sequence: TGCAGCGCCGGACCGCCCTACGAGCAGTACTTC. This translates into CSAGPPYEQYF.

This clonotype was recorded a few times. This chain's CDR3 is CASSLTPTNEQFF. The CDR3 coding sequence is TGTGCCAGCAGCCTTACCCCAACGAATGAGCAGTTCTTC. The chain uses TRBV27 and TRBJ2-1; D is uncertain. The CDR3 runs to 13 residues. Germline-derived CDR1 and CDR2 are MNHEY and SMNVEV (reference sequence). The V end lost 6 bases, the J end lost 7 bases, and 13 bases lay between the germline ends.

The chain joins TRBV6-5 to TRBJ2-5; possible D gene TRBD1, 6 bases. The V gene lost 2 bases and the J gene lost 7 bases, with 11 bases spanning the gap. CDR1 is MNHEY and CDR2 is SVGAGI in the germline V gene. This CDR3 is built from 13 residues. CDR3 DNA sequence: TGTGCCAGCAGTTACCCCACAGGGTTGACCCAGTACTTC. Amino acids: CASSYPTGLTQYF.

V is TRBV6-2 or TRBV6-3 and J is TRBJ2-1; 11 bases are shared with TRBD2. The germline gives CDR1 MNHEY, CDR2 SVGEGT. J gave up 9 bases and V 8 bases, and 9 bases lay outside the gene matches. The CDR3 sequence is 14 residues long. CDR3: CASGLAGGSGEQFF. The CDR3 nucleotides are TGTGCCAGCGGTCTAGCGGGAGGATCTGGTGAGCAGTTCTTC.